This paragraph reports one T cell receptor (beta chain). The junction had 15 bases not matched to a gene; V was cut back by 3 bases and J by 3 bases. CDR3 length equals 18 residues. CDR1 and CDR2 (germline): MGHRA, YSYEKL. From the 5' RACE reads, TCRdb called clonotypes with MiXCR, one entry per CDR3 protein. The sample includes more than 65,000 distinct CDR3 sequences, about 14% of them seen just once. The sample belongs to a study of early T cells in non-severe SARS-CoV-2 infection. Sequenced here: whole blood, sampled at baseline. The rearrangement joins TRBV4-1 to TRBJ2-3, with TRBD2 identical over 7 bases. The sequence was obtained from an adult who was a healthcare worker with PCR-confirmed SARS-CoV-2 infection or an uninfected control (not recorded which). CDR3 sequence reads: CASSQGSLAARSTDTQYF. The CDR3, as DNA: TGCGCCAGCAGCCAGGGCTCGCTAGCGGCGAGAAGTACAGATACGCAGTATTTT.